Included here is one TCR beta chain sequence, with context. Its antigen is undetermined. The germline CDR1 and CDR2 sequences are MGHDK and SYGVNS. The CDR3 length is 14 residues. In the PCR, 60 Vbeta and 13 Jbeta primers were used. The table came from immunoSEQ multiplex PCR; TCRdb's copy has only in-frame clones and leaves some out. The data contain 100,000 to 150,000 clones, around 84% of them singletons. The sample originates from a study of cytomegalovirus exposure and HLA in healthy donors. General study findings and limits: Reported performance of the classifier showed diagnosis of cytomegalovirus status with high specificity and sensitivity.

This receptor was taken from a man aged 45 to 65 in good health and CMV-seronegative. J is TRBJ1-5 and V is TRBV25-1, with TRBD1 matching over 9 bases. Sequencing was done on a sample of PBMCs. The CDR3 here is CATRGQGSNQPQHF. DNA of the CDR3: TGTGCAACTAGGGGACAGGGAAGCAATCAGCCCCAGCATTTT.